The sequence of this T cell receptor beta chain was determined in a study of T cells in tumors after PD-1 blockade. Germline CDR1 is MDHEN and CDR2 is SYDVKM. V was clipped by 7 bases and J by 7 bases, with 19 bases between them. This CDR3 region has 15 residues. Profiled with immunoSEQ multiplex PCR; TCRdb holds only in-frame clones, not every one. The table has 60,000 to 65,000 clones, approximately 79% seen once; the top ten hold around 5%. The V call is TRBV28, the J call TRBJ2-2, with a possible D match to TRBD1 (7 bases). The specimen comprised PBMCs, sampled after anti-PD-1 treatment. The sequence was collected from a human donor with basal cell carcinoma. The CDR3 protein is CASILATGRGGELFF. The CDR3 coding sequence is TGTGCCAGCATCCTAGCGACAGGGAGAGGCGGGGAGCTGTTTTTT.